The clone carrying this T cell receptor (beta chain) was detected a few times. The antigen is not known. These data come from a study of cytomegalovirus exposure and HLA in healthy donors. Study-level findings and limits: Indistinguishable V segments such as TRBV6-2 and TRBV6-3 were excluded. One variant, a missense change in DCLRE1C, was linked in a later analysis to TCR beta V- and J-gene trimming. Near-uniform donor sequencing depth was presumed by presence/absence analyses.

The CDR3 has 15 amino acids. The V gene's germline CDR1 is SGHRS and CDR2 YFSETQ. V shed 0 bases and J shed 4 bases, with 13 bases lying between them. This PCR relied on a set of 60 Vbeta primers and 13 Jbeta primers. Profiling relied on immunoSEQ multiplex PCR, and the TCRdb table lists in-frame clones only, not all of them. The sample lists about 120,000 clones, approximately 9.4% seen once, with less than 4% in the top ten. The receptor's source is a man younger than 45 in good health and CMV-seronegative. This chain links TRBV5-1 with TRBJ1-2; D may be TRBD1 (5 bases). Sequencing was done on a sample of PBMCs. The CDR3 region is CASSLAGGEGYGYTF. As DNA, the CDR3 is TGCGCCAGCAGCTTGGCGGGGGGTGAAGGCTATGGCTACACCTTC.